This TCR beta chain was captured by sequencing in a study of vaccination effects on CD4 cells after COVID-19. Study-wide context: A couple of convalescent patients each provided a sample, at 16 days and at one week before vaccination.

Worth noting for this clone: Its matching antigen is unknown.

The CDR3 totals 11 residues. V lost 5 bases and J 5 bases, leaving 8 bases between the germline ends. From germline, CDR1 is GTSNPN and CDR2 SVGIG (reference sequence). With the ViraFEST assay, the study expanded antigen-specific CD4+ T cells using viral peptide pools, then sequenced them. The culture ran for approximately 10 days before CD4+ T cells were isolated. A positive SARS-CoV-2 PCR test fell between March and December 2020. Each well held around 2 million PBMC cultured with about 9.1 ug/ml peptides and roughly 9 IU/ml IL-2. Measured with immunoSEQ multiplex PCR; TCRdb has only the in-frame clones, and not every one. The sample has around 24,000 clones, around 77% seen once.

This TCR was sampled from a human donor who had a prior SARS-CoV-2 infection. V gene TRBV30 combines with J gene TRBJ2-3, with unresolved D. The sample was CD4+ T cells from PBMCs cultured with SARS-CoV-2 spike peptides, taken before COVID-19 vaccination. CDR3 protein: CAWGRIDTQYF. The DNA for the CDR3 is TGTGCCTGGGGTCGGATAGATACGCAGTATTTT.